This entry lists 24 T cell receptor beta chains sequenced from one sample in a study of CD8+ T cells in alopecia areata. Extraction of RNA preceded its reverse transcription into cDNA, which served as the sequencing template. Clones were read by immunoSEQ multiplex PCR, and TCRdb kept only the in-frame ones, dropping some. The sample has 220,000 or so clones; roughly 57% are singletons. Sequenced material: CD4+ T cells sorted from blood, taken at week 0. The receptor source for this set is a human donor with alopecia areata.

The V and J genes are TRBV5-1 and TRBJ1-6; unclear D gene. The CDR3 sequence is 13 residues long. V was shortened by 0 bases and J by 7 bases, with 5 bases between the two germline ends. Germline V CDR1 and CDR2: SGHRS, YFSETQ. The CDR3 region has the DNA TGCGCCAGCAGCTTGGAGGAGAATTCACCCCTCCACTTT. Translated, it gives CASSLEENSPLHF.

The gene calls are TRBV4-1 and TRBJ2-1; D is possibly TRBD2 (5 bases). The CDR3 consists of 16 residues. V lost 1 base and J 2 bases, leaving 12 bases between the germline ends. Looked up from germline, CDR1 is MGHRA and CDR2 is YSYEKL. CDR3 in DNA: TGCGCCAGCAGCCAAGGGCTAGCATCGACCTACAATGAGCAGTTCTTC. Translating gives CASSQGLASTYNEQFF.

This clone was seen more than once but under ten times. The chain employs TRBV5-1 and TRBJ2-3, with D possibly TRBD2 on 5 matching bases. The CDR3 covers 14 residues. Deletions cut 0 bases from V and 5 bases from J, with 10 bases between. Germline CDR1 and CDR2: SGHRS and YFSETQ. DNA for the CDR3: TGCGCCAGCAGCTTGGCCCCCGCGGGAGATACGCAGTATTTT. Protein product: CASSLAPAGDTQYF.

The V gene is TRBV6-1, the J gene TRBJ2-7; no firm D call. Trimming took off 1 base at V and 4 bases at J, with 8 bases between the two ends. Germline loops: CDR1 MNHNS, CDR2 SASEGT. The CDR3 extends over 13 amino acids. The CDR3 DNA reads as TGTGCCAGCAGTGAAGTTCGAGTTTACGAGCAGTACTTC. As protein: CASSEVRVYEQYF.

The chain joins TRBV6-5 to TRBJ2-7; D is ambiguous. Between the trimmed V and J ends, which lost 5 bases and 6 bases, there was a span of 14 bases. Germline assignment: CDR1 MNHEY and CDR2 SVGAGI. This CDR3 spans 13 amino acids. The CDR3 is CASSQAWASEQYF. CDR3 bases: TGTGCCAGCAGTCAGGCTTGGGCCTCCGAGCAGTACTTC.

V and J are TRBV10-1 and TRBJ2-5, with no clear D. The CDR3 runs 14 residues. Trimming removed 4 bases at V and 4 bases at J, with 13 bases between. Germline V gene sequence: CDR1 WNHNN, CDR2 SYGVQD (reference sequence). In DNA, the CDR3 is TGCGCCAGCAGTGGCGACTTGGCGCGAGAGACCCAGTACTTC. It encodes CASSGDLARETQYF.

Turning to this clone: This same CDR3 is encoded by further DNA sequences in the sample. The rearrangement links TRBV30 to TRBJ2-1, with unresolved D. Trimming cost V 3 bases and J 4 bases, with 4 bases left between them. This CDR3 is 11 amino acids long. Germline V gene sequence: CDR1 GTSNPN, CDR2 SVGIG (reference sequence). The CDR3 protein is CAWRGYNEQFF. The CDR3 coding sequence is TGTGCCTGGAGAGGATACAATGAGCAGTTCTTC.

The chain uses TRBV30 and TRBJ2-1; D unclear. The V end lost 2 bases, the J end lost 7 bases, and 15 bases lay between the germline ends. The germline V gene encodes CDR1 GTSNPN and CDR2 SVGIG (reference sequence). This CDR3 has 14 amino acids. CDR3 bases: TGTGCCTGGAGTCGGAGCATGTTCGTGAATGAGCAGTTCTTC. Protein sequence: CAWSRSMFVNEQFF.

The chain combines TRBV25-1 with TRBJ2-2; D might be TRBD1 (6 bases). The length of the CDR3 is 16 residues. Germline V CDR1 and CDR2: MGHDK, SYGVNS. V lost 1 base and J 0 bases, leaving 9 bases between the germline ends. CDR3 amino acids: CASSELGTSNTGELFF. In DNA, the CDR3 is TGTGCCAGCAGTGAATTGGGGACATCGAACACCGGGGAGCTGTTTTTT. Filled out from reference TRBV25-1 and TRBJ2-2, the complete variable domain reads EADIYQTPRYLVIGTGKKITLECSQTMGHDKMYWYQQDPGMELHLIHYSYGVNSTEKGDLSSESTVSRIRTEHFPLTLESARPSHTSQYLCASSELGTSNTGELFFGEGSRLTVL.

This clone was recorded once. The chain employs TRBV29-1 and TRBJ2-7, with a possible D match to TRBD1 (6 bases). With 0 bases removed from V and 2 bases from J, the gap between germline ends came to 8 bases. The CDR3 extends over 13 amino acids. Germline values: CDR1 SQVTM, CDR2 ANQGSEA. The chain's CDR3 is CSVEDQGPYEQYF. The CDR3 DNA follows: TGCAGCGTTGAAGATCAGGGGCCCTACGAGCAGTACTTC.

This clone was counted a few times. The CDR3 is CASSGRQGETYEQYF. DNA for the CDR3: TGTGCCAGCAGTGGAAGACAGGGGGAGACCTACGAGCAGTACTTC. The chain combines TRBV2 with TRBJ2-7; 9 bases agree with TRBD1. The CDR3 runs to 15 residues. The germline CDR1 and CDR2 sequences are SNHLY and FYNNEI. J gave up 2 bases and V 4 bases, and 6 bases lay outside the gene matches.

The chain links TRBV25-1 to TRBJ1-1; D is undetermined. Germline CDR1 is MGHDK and CDR2 is SYGVNS. V lost 1 base and J lost 4, with 13 bases in between. This CDR3 spans 15 amino acids. The CDR3 DNA reads TGTGCCAGCAGTGAATCATTAGCCTTAACCACTGAAGCTTTCTTT. Translating gives CASSESLALTTEAFF. Based on the CDR3 plus reference TRBV25-1 and TRBJ1-1, the full variable domain is EADIYQTPRYLVIGTGKKITLECSQTMGHDKMYWYQQDPGMELHLIHYSYGVNSTEKGDLSSESTVSRIRTEHFPLTLESARPSHTSQYLCASSESLALTTEAFFGQGTRLTVV.

This clone appeared a few times. CDR3 DNA: TGCAGTGCAGGGGTGGCCACTGAAGCTTTCTTT. It codes for CSAGVATEAFF. V is TRBV29-1 and J is TRBJ1-1; the D gene is possibly TRBD1 (6 bases). Germline loops: CDR1 SQVTM, CDR2 ANQGSEA. The CDR3 extends over 11 amino acids.

As DNA, the CDR3 is TGTGCCAGTCCTGACCTGGTGGTGGGGAGATCACCGCATTTT. Amino acids: CASPDLVVGRSPHF. The rearrangement joins TRBV25-1 to TRBJ1-5, with D unresolved. V dropped 9 bases and J dropped 15 bases, with 27 bases sitting between them. The CDR3 spans 14 residues. In germline, CDR1 is MGHDK, CDR2 SYGVNS.

V gene TRBV29-1 combines with J gene TRBJ2-3; 7 bases align to TRBD1. This CDR3 has 14 amino acids. J lost 2 bases, V lost 1 base, and 3 bases had no gene match. The germline V gene has CDR1 SQVTM and CDR2 ANQGSEA. The CDR3 sequence is CSVEGQGDTDTQYF. The CDR3, as DNA: TGCAGCGTTGAAGGACAGGGCGACACAGATACGCAGTATTTT.

The chain joins TRBV7-2 to TRBJ1-2; D remains ambiguous. Trimming removed 2 bases from V and 8 bases from J, with 9 bases in between. The germline CDR1 and CDR2 sequences are SGHTA and FQGNSA. The CDR3 sequence is 12 residues long. CDR3 residues: CASSLSSYGYTF. CDR3 nucleotides: TGTGCCAGCAGCTTAAGCTCGTACGGCTACACCTTC.

V gene TRBV29-1 combines with J gene TRBJ2-7; 9 bases are a match to TRBD1. Unmatched junction bases numbered 8, after V lost 8 bases and J lost 3 bases. Germline CDR1 is SQVTM and CDR2 is ANQGSEA. The CDR3 runs 13 residues. CDR3 in amino acids: CSTRDRENYEQYF. The CDR3 nucleotides read TGCAGCACACGGGACAGGGAGAACTACGAGCAGTACTTC.

This chain uses TRBV9 with TRBJ2-3; weak D call: TRBD1 (6 bases). Trimming took off 1 base at V and 3 bases at J, with 9 bases between the two ends. The CDR3 covers 14 residues. Germline V gives CDR1 SGDLS, CDR2 YYNGEE. In DNA, the CDR3 is TGTGCCAGCAGCGTACGGGGACAAACAGATACGCAGTATTTT. Translation: CASSVRGQTDTQYF. Full variable domain (remainder filled in from reference TRBV9 and TRBJ2-3): DSGVTQTPKHLITATGQRVTLRCSPRSGDLSVYWYQQSLDQGLQFLIQYYNGEERAKGNILERFSAQQFPDLHSELNLSSLELGDSALYFCASSVRGQTDTQYFGPGTRLTVL.

This chain links TRBV27 with TRBJ2-7, with D maybe TRBD1 (5 bases). CDR3 size: 15 residues. V gave up 4 bases and J gave up 0 bases, with 13 bases separating them. Germline V CDR1 and CDR2: MNHEY, SMNVEV (reference sequence). The DNA for the CDR3 is TGTGCCAGCAGTTCCCCCAGACAGTTCTCCTACGAGCAGTACTTC. It encodes CASSSPRQFSYEQYF.

The V and J genes are TRBV7-2 and TRBJ1-2, with a weak D call TRBD1 (5 bases). Germline CDR1 and CDR2: SGHTA and FQGNSA. Trimming removed 5 bases from V and 2 bases from J, with 21 bases in between. The length of the CDR3 is 17 residues. The CDR3 spells CASSDFRRTTENYGYTF. CDR3 bases: TGTGCCAGCAGCGACTTCAGACGGACAACGGAAAACTATGGCTACACCTTC.

This clone was detected only once. This chain joins TRBV18 and TRBJ1-2, with 7 bases matching TRBD1. CDR3 length: 15 residues. Germline-derived CDR1 and CDR2 are KGHSH and LQKENI. Germline trimming cut 4 bases from V and 4 bases from J; bases unmatched to any gene: 9. The DNA for the CDR3 is TGTGCCAGCTCACTCCCAGGGGGAAGGGGCTATGGCTACACCTTC. Protein sequence: CASSLPGGRGYGYTF.

This clone has a count of ten or more. CDR3 in DNA: TGTGCCAGTAATGCCAGGGGGCTCGGCTATGGCTACACCTTC. Translated, it gives CASNARGLGYGYTF. V and J are TRBV19 and TRBJ1-2, with 8 bases identical to TRBD1. The CDR3 loop spans 14 amino acids. Germline lookup yields CDR1 LNHDA and CDR2 SQIVND (reference sequence). Trimming at V came to 7 bases and at J to 4 bases, leaving 8 bases not matched to a gene.

The chain employs TRBV29-1 and TRBJ2-1; possibly TRBD2 for D (5 bases). Germline V CDR1 and CDR2: SQVTM, ANQGSEA. CDR3 size: 9 residues. The V end lost 7 bases, the J end lost 11 bases, and 9 bases lay between the germline ends. In DNA, the CDR3 is TGCAGCGCCGGGATAAAGCAGTTCTTC. It translates to CSAGIKQFF.

J is TRBJ1-2 and V is TRBV5-4; D is undetermined. CDR1 and CDR2 from the germline V gene are SGHNT and YYREEE (reference sequence). Trimming removed 2 bases at V and 4 bases at J, with 18 bases between. The CDR3 contains 16 residues. CDR3 amino acids: CASSLYTMSGFYGYTF. CDR3 sequence (DNA): TGTGCCAGCAGCTTATACACAATGTCGGGATTCTATGGCTACACCTTC.